The entry below describes one TCR beta chain. Its specificity is unknown. The data originate from a study of OX40 agonist ivuxolimab in advanced cancers. Study summary: Patients in the trial were receiving intravenous ivuxolimab every 2 weeks, at doses of 0.01 to 10 mg/kg. Mean age approximately 59 years, range roughly 20 to 85; 82.7% male. Study conclusions and caveats: Expanded peripheral T cell antigen specificity was not determined.

Sequencing used immunoSEQ multiplex PCR; TCRdb keeps in-frame clones, though not all of them. The sample carries roughly 54,000 clones, almost 85% recorded once. Sequencing was performed on CD4+ or CD8+ T cells sorted from blood, taken in a trial of the OX40 agonist ivuxolimab. This sequence originates from an adult with an advanced solid tumor such as melanoma, head and neck, liver or kidney cancer.

CDR3 sequence (DNA): TGTGCCAGCAGCTTAAAGGGGGACCTGTCCCCAGAGACCCAGTACTTC. Amino acids: CASSLKGDLSPETQYF. The chain combines TRBV7-8 with TRBJ2-5; a possible D gene is TRBD1 (6 bases). The CDR3 has 16 residues. Germline CDR1 SGHVS, CDR2 FQNEAQ. Trimming left V 2 bases short and J 4 bases short, with 17 bases between.